This T cell receptor (beta chain) was captured by sequencing in a study of T cells in localized non-small cell lung cancer. This CDR3 comprises 15 residues. The V gene's germline CDR1 is MNHEY and CDR2 SVGAGI. After removal of 6 bases from V and 1 base from J, the junction contained 4 bases not matched to a gene. The data were produced by immunoSEQ multiplex PCR, yet TCRdb's version contains in-frame clones alone and is incomplete. This table has tens of thousands of clones, roughly 80% appearing once. The chain carries TRBV6-5 and TRBJ1-1; 11 bases align to TRBD1. This sequence originates from a woman aged 35 to 69 with stage II lung adenocarcinoma. The sequenced sample was PBMCs, obtained before any cancer treatment. The chain's CDR3 is CASRFGQGANTEAFF. The CDR3 nucleotides read TGTGCCAGCAGATTTGGACAGGGGGCGAACACTGAAGCTTTCTTT.